These T cell receptor beta chains were read from a single sample in a study of identical twins. Each CDR3 protein gets one entry after TCRdb re-called the 5' RACE reads with MiXCR. The sample carries 260,000 or so distinct CDR3 sequences, 6.5% to 9% recorded once. Separately, the same data were catalogued under a study of yellow fever vaccine responses in identical twins.

Sequencing was done on a sample of CD8+ T cells sorted from blood. These receptors were obtained from a woman between 18 and 30 years old in good health. Each CDR3 is given with its conserved first and last residue. D genes are given only for firm matches. The size entry is marked missing in some rows and otherwise reads once, few, many or a size class.

clone_size j_call d_call v_call cdr3_aa cdr3_nt
few TRBJ2-5 - TRBV20-1 CSANGGAGHQETQYF TGCAGCGCTAACGGGGGAGCAGGTCACCAAGAGACCCAGTACTTC
many TRBJ2-7 - TRBV10-3 CAISESVLQGLYEQYF TGTGCCATCAGTGAGTCAGTTTTGCAGGGGTTGTACGAGCAGTACTTC
- TRBJ2-1 - TRBV24-1 CATSGAGEGLRGNEQFF TGTGCCACCAGTGGGGCAGGGGAAGGCCTAAGGGGCAATGAGCAGTTCTTC
- TRBJ2-1 TRBD2 TRBV20-1 CSASGTSGSWSYNEQFF TGCAGTGCTTCCGGGACTAGCGGGAGTTGGTCGTACAATGAGCAGTTCTTC
many TRBJ1-6 - TRBV29-1 CSVEGQGTLHF TGCAGCGTTGAGGGGCAGGGTACCCTCCACTTT
many TRBJ2-3 - TRBV20-1 CSARDGGGNTQYF TGCAGTGCTAGAGATGGTGGGGGTAATACGCAGTATTTT
- TRBJ2-1 TRBD2 TRBV7-9 CAGEGLAGSNEQFF TGTGCCGGCGAAGGGCTAGCGGGGTCTAATGAGCAGTTCTTC
many TRBJ1-2 TRBD1 TRBV12-3/TRBV12-4 CASSPRGNYGYTF TGTGCCAGCAGCCCCAGGGGGAACTATGGCTACACCTTC
- TRBJ2-1 TRBD1 TRBV7-3 CASSLKSGGQGSNEQFF TGTGCCAGCAGCTTAAAGAGTGGGGGACAGGGCTCGAATGAGCAGTTCTTC
- TRBJ1-3 - TRBV6-2/TRBV6-3 CASSTGRPYSGNTIYF TGTGCCAGCAGCACAGGCAGGCCCTACTCTGGAAACACCATATATTTT
many TRBJ1-4 - TRBV12-3/TRBV12-4 CASSARGSGANEKLFF TGTGCCAGCAGTGCCCGGGGCTCCGGAGCTAATGAAAAACTGTTTTTT
many TRBJ2-3 TRBD1 TRBV10-3 CAISDSPGQGADTQYF TGTGCCATCAGTGATTCCCCGGGACAGGGGGCAGATACGCAGTATTTT
few TRBJ2-2 - TRBV4-1 CASRRDSSNTGELFF TGCGCCAGCAGGCGGGACTCTTCGAACACCGGGGAGCTGTTTTTT
many TRBJ1-6 TRBD1 TRBV6-1 CASSGGTDYNSPLHF TGTGCCAGCAGCGGCGGGACAGATTATAATTCACCCCTCCACTTT
few TRBJ2-1 TRBD2 TRBV20-1 CSARASGNEQFF TGCAGTGCTAGAGCTAGCGGCAATGAGCAGTTCTTC
- TRBJ2-5 TRBD1 TRBV13 CASSLGGTGGADQYF TGTGCCAGCAGCTTAGGAGGGACAGGGGGCGCCGACCAGTACTTC
few TRBJ2-1 TRBD2 TRBV6-4 CASSDLAGGLNEQFF TGTGCCAGCAGTGATCTAGCGGGGGGGCTTAATGAGCAGTTCTTC
many TRBJ2-7 - TRBV12-3/TRBV12-4 CASSLIPHEQYF TGTGCCAGCAGTTTGATTCCCCACGAGCAGTACTTC
many TRBJ2-1 TRBD2 TRBV12-3/TRBV12-4 CASSSVGGSSYNEQFF TGTGCCAGCAGTTCTGTCGGGGGGAGCTCCTACAATGAGCAGTTCTTC
- TRBJ2-1 - TRBV2 CASTRRGAGSPYNEQFF TGTGCCAGCACGCGAAGGGGGGCGGGGAGCCCCTACAATGAGCAGTTCTTC
few TRBJ2-1 - TRBV15 CATSEAPGYNEQFF TGTGCCACCAGCGAGGCTCCAGGGTACAATGAGCAGTTCTTC
- TRBJ2-3 TRBD1 TRBV28 CASSLGDRESTDTQYF TGTGCCAGCAGTTTAGGGGACAGGGAAAGCACAGATACGCAGTATTTT
few TRBJ2-1 TRBD2 TRBV5-1 CASSLTSGGLSYNEQFF TGCGCCAGCAGCTTGACTAGCGGGGGCCTTTCCTACAATGAGCAGTTCTTC
many TRBJ1-1 - TRBV6-5 CASSWGHSNTEAFF TGTGCCAGCAGTTGGGGACACTCGAACACTGAAGCTTTCTTT
- TRBJ2-4 - TRBV13 CACSLGQQVPLAKNIQYF TGTGCCTGCAGCTTAGGACAACAGGTTCCGTTAGCCAAAAACATTCAGTACTTC
few TRBJ2-3 - TRBV27 CASSFYDLRDTQYF TGTGCCAGCAGTTTTTATGACCTTCGGGATACGCAGTATTTT
- TRBJ2-1 - TRBV19 CASSWRSSNEQFF TGTGCCAGTAGTTGGCGGAGTTCCAATGAGCAGTTCTTC
- TRBJ2-1 - TRBV7-8 CASSFGPTDYNEQFF TGTGCCAGCAGCTTCGGACCTACCGATTACAATGAGCAGTTCTTC
- TRBJ1-2 TRBD1 TRBV9 CASSVPGQDGYTF TGTGCCAGCAGCGTCCCGGGACAGGATGGCTACACCTTC
many TRBJ1-2 - TRBV7-9 CASSPGGGYGYTF TGTGCCAGCAGCCCAGGTGGGGGGTATGGCTACACCTTC
few TRBJ1-5 - TRBV6-5 CASSYSPAGPNQPQHF TGTGCCAGCAGTTACTCCCCGGCAGGACCTAATCAGCCCCAGCATTTT
- TRBJ1-1 TRBD1 TRBV12-5 CASGLSAGTGRTEAFF TGTGCTAGTGGTTTGTCCGCCGGGACAGGCAGGACTGAAGCTTTCTTT
- TRBJ1-1 - TRBV29-1 CSVDSNRVGNTEAFF TGCAGCGTGGACTCCAACAGGGTAGGGAACACTGAAGCTTTCTTT
- TRBJ2-1 TRBD2 TRBV27 CASSYRTSGSAVQFF TGTGCCAGCAGTTATCGGACTAGCGGGAGCGCCGTTCAGTTCTTC
many TRBJ1-2 - TRBV4-2 CASSQEGTSNYGYTF TGTGCCAGCAGCCAAGAGGGCACCTCTAACTATGGCTACACCTTC
few TRBJ2-2 TRBD1 TRBV20-1 CSARDRASNTGELFF TGCAGTGCCCGCGACAGGGCTTCGAACACCGGGGAGCTGTTTTTT
many TRBJ2-7 - TRBV12-3/TRBV12-4 CASSHSSYEQYF TGTGCCAGCAGCCACAGTTCCTACGAGCAGTACTTC
many TRBJ2-1 - TRBV12-3/TRBV12-4 CASSLAGGPLGNEQFF TGTGCCAGCAGTTTAGCGGGGGGGCCTTTGGGCAATGAGCAGTTCTTC
many TRBJ2-2 TRBD2 TRBV5-1 CASSPYRGLQTGELFF TGCGCCAGCAGCCCCTACCGGGGACTACAAACCGGGGAGCTGTTTTTT
- TRBJ2-3 TRBD2 TRBV7-3 CASGGGSPTTDTQYF TGTGCCAGCGGCGGCGGGAGCCCAACCACAGATACGCAGTATTTT
many TRBJ2-3 - TRBV11-2 CASSFRGANTDTQYF TGTGCCAGCAGCTTTCGGGGGGCCAACACAGATACGCAGTATTTT
few TRBJ2-7 TRBD1 TRBV6-2/TRBV6-3 CASSFTDRVVQYF TGTGCCAGCAGTTTCACAGACAGGGTCGTGCAGTACTTC
many TRBJ2-3 - TRBV6-1 CASRPPGRGSSTDTQYF TGTGCCAGCAGACCCCCGGGGCGGGGTAGTAGCACAGATACGCAGTATTTT